The 23 T cell receptor beta chains below come from one sample, sequenced in a study of shared clonotypes between healthy human individuals. Clones were sequenced by immunoSEQ multiplex PCR, and TCRdb holds only the in-frame ones, with some missing. The repertoire holds about 1.5 million clones, with roughly 96% as singletons. Sequencing used naive CD4+ T cells sorted from blood. Subset reported: CD45RA+ positively selected. Source of these receptors: a man aged 25-45 years in good health.

This chain connects TRBV10-3 to TRBJ1-3; D not certain. The CDR3 length is 14 residues. CDR1 ENHRY and CDR2 SYGVKD come from the germline V gene. V dropped 3 bases and J dropped 1 base, with 7 bases sitting between them. For the CDR3, the DNA is TGTGCCATCAGTGACTCGGGATCTGGAAACACCATATATTTT. Amino acids: CAISDSGSGNTIYF.

V is TRBV25-1 and J is TRBJ1-2; D remains ambiguous. Germline CDR1 reads MGHDK; CDR2 reads SYGVNS. The germline V and J ends were trimmed by 4 bases and 2 bases, with 11 bases remaining between them. This CDR3 is 14 amino acids long. The CDR3 is CASSGGGLNYGYTF. In DNA form, the CDR3 reads TGTGCCAGCAGTGGTGGCGGGTTAAACTATGGCTACACCTTC.

This chain joins TRBV18 and TRBJ2-3; possible D gene TRBD2, 5 bases. CDR3 size: 13 residues. V shed 3 bases and J shed 4 bases, with 8 bases lying between them. Germline V gene data show CDR1 as KGHSH and CDR2 as LQKENI. CDR3 in amino acids: CASSPRDSDTQYF. CDR3 bases: TGTGCCAGCTCACCTCGGGATTCAGATACGCAGTATTTT.

The chain couples TRBV15 to TRBJ1-1, with 9 positions matching TRBD1. CDR3 length equals 15 residues. Germline V gene sequence: CDR1 LNHNV, CDR2 YYDKDF (reference sequence). Losses at the gene ends were 3 bases for V and 5 bases for J; bases not matched to a gene: 7. CDR3 bases: TGTGCCACCAGCAGGCGGACAGGGGTGGATACTGAAGCTTTCTTT. Its protein is CATSRRTGVDTEAFF. Variable domain in full (rest from reference TRBV15 and TRBJ1-1): DAMVIQNPRYQVTQFGKPVTLSCSQTLNHNVMYWYQQKSSQAPKLLFHYYDKDFNNEADTPDNFQSRRPNTSFCFLDIRSPGLGDTAMYLCATSRRTGVDTEAFFGQGTRLTVV.

The chain joins TRBV11-2 to TRBJ1-4; D is perhaps TRBD1 (6 bases). Trimming took 5 bases from V and 2 from J, leaving 24 bases between them. Looked up from germline, CDR1 is SGHAT and CDR2 is FQNNGV. This CDR3 has 19 amino acids. The CDR3 region has the DNA TGTGCCAGCAGCCGCCATTTTTCTGTGGGGGGGCCCACTAATGAAAAACTGTTTTTT. This codes for CASSRHFSVGGPTNEKLFF.

The chain is built from TRBV7-2 and TRBJ2-1; maybe TRBD2 (5 bases). Trimming took off 5 bases at V and 3 bases at J, with 20 bases between the two ends. CDR1 and CDR2 from the germline V gene are SGHTA and FQGNSA. CDR3 size: 17 residues. The CDR3 DNA reads as TGTGCCAGCAGCCCCCGGGGTCGGCGCGTCATCTACAATGAGCAGTTCTTC. Its protein product is CASSPRGRRVIYNEQFF. Supplemented by reference TRBV7-2 and TRBJ2-1, the full variable domain reads GAGVSQSPSNKVTEKGKDVELRCDPISGHTALYWYRQSLGQGLEFLIYFQGNSAPDKSGLPSDRFSAERTGGSVSTLTIQRTQQEDSAVYLCASSPRGRRVIYNEQFFGPGTRLTVL.

This clone appeared once. V and J are TRBV18 and TRBJ1-4; no reliable D call. V lost 3 bases, J lost 4 bases, and 12 bases lay in between. Germline-derived CDR1 and CDR2 are KGHSH and LQKENI. The CDR3 sequence is 15 residues long. Written as DNA, the CDR3 is TGTGCCAGCTCACCCGAAGGCCCCCGTAATGAAAAACTGTTTTTT. This codes for CASSPEGPRNEKLFF.

The chain couples TRBV7-9 to TRBJ2-2, with 7 positions matching TRBD1. The junction had 5 bases not matched to a gene; V was cut back by 4 bases and J by 3 bases. The CDR3 extends over 15 amino acids. Germline CDR1 and CDR2: SEHNR and FQNEAQ (reference sequence). The CDR3 region is CASSSTGQDTGELFF. In DNA, the CDR3 is TGTGCCAGCAGCTCGACAGGGCAGGACACCGGGGAGCTGTTTTTT.

The chain combines TRBV30 with TRBJ2-5; D call uncertain. Germline CDR1 GTSNPN, CDR2 SVGIG (reference sequence). The CDR3 covers 13 residues. V was shortened by 0 bases and J by 1 base, with 6 bases between the two germline ends. CDR3 nucleotide sequence: TGTGCCTGGAGTGTACGCTTCCAAGAGACCCAGTACTTC. Its translation: CAWSVRFQETQYF.

The count of this clone is one. CDR3 DNA sequence: TGTGCTAGTGGTGTAGGGCAGGGCACAGATACGCAGTATTTT. It yields the protein CASGVGQGTDTQYF. This chain joins TRBV12-5 and TRBJ2-3; no clear D gene. The V gene's germline CDR1 is LGHNT and CDR2 FRNRAP. Trimming stripped 5 bases from V and 1 base from J, with 10 bases between. CDR3 length equals 14 residues.

The chain uses TRBV2 and TRBJ2-7, with TRBD1 matching over 7 bases. The CDR3 consists of 13 residues. J was trimmed by 6 bases and V by 4 bases; bases with no gene match: 6. Germline lookup yields CDR1 SNHLY and CDR2 FYNNEI. CDR3 loop: CASSGQGFGEQYF. The CDR3 DNA sequence: TGTGCCAGCAGTGGACAGGGATTCGGCGAGCAGTACTTC.

The V gene is TRBV19, the J gene TRBJ2-1, with 7 bases fitting TRBD2. V lost 3 bases and J lost 5; bases outside the gene matches: 13. CDR3 length: 17 amino acids. Per the germline V gene, CDR1 is LNHDA and CDR2 is SQIVND (reference sequence). The CDR3 nucleotides read TGTGCCAGTAGTATCGGACTAGTGGGCCGGGGTAACAATGAGCAGTTCTTC. This encodes CASSIGLVGRGNNEQFF. Based on the CDR3 plus reference TRBV19 and TRBJ2-1, the full variable domain is DGGITQSPKYLFRKEGQNVTLSCEQNLNHDAMYWYRQDPGQGLRLIYYSQIVNDFQKGDIAEGYSVSREKKESFPLTVTSAQKNPTAFYLCASSIGLVGRGNNEQFFGPGTRLTVL.

For this clone: The identical CDR3 is also encoded by other nucleotide sequences in the sample. The chain recombines TRBV6-5 with TRBJ1-1; D may be TRBD1 (5 bases). The CDR3 length is 14 residues. Germline assignment: CDR1 MNHEY and CDR2 SVGAGI. Between the trimmed V and J ends, which lost 0 bases and 1 base, there was a span of 6 bases. The CDR3 region is CASSYSGGNTEAFF. As DNA, the CDR3 is TGTGCCAGCAGTTACTCTGGGGGGAACACTGAAGCTTTCTTT.

The V and J genes are TRBV28 and TRBJ1-2; D possibly corresponds to TRBD1 (6 bases). The CDR3 is 12 amino acids. Germline V CDR1 and CDR2: MDHEN, SYDVKM. V dropped 8 bases and J dropped 3 bases, with 10 bases sitting between them. CDR3 DNA: TGTGCCAGCCGACAGGATGACTATGGCTACACCTTC. This sequence encodes CASRQDDYGYTF.

About this clone itself: Additional DNA sequences in this sample encode the identical CDR3. J is TRBJ1-1 and V is TRBV5-1, with D unclear. In germline, CDR1 is SGHRS, CDR2 YFSETQ. This CDR3 has 14 residues. V dropped 4 bases and J dropped 0 bases, with 10 bases sitting between them. The CDR3 is CASSPLTVNTEAFF. CDR3 in DNA: TGCGCCAGCAGCCCCCTTACGGTGAACACTGAAGCTTTCTTT.

The rearrangement joins TRBV14 to TRBJ2-2; 7 bases are shared with TRBD2. There are 16 residues in the CDR3. Unmatched junction bases numbered 3, after V lost 1 base and J lost 1 base. Germline V gives CDR1 SGHDN, CDR2 FVKESK. CDR3 region: CASSQGGGLNTGELFF. As DNA, the CDR3 is TGTGCCAGCAGCCAAGGGGGAGGGCTGAACACCGGGGAGCTGTTTTTT.

V is TRBV27 and J is TRBJ2-1; D may be TRBD1 or TRBD2 (5 bases each). This CDR3 is built from 15 residues. The V end lost 3 bases, the J end lost 0 bases, and 9 bases lay between the germline ends. Germline V gives CDR1 MNHEY, CDR2 SMNVEV (reference sequence). CDR3 sequence: CASSLGPHSYNEQFF. CDR3 DNA sequence: TGTGCCAGCAGTTTGGGACCTCACTCCTACAATGAGCAGTTCTTC.

The chain recombines TRBV30 with TRBJ2-7, with 9 positions matching TRBD2. With V trimmed by 4 bases and J by 9 bases, 4 bases remained unmatched. The CDR3 runs to 11 residues. Per germline, CDR1 GTSNPN and CDR2 SVGIG (reference sequence). CDR3 loop: CAWTSGAAQYF. The CDR3 region has the DNA TGTGCCTGGACTAGCGGGGCCGCGCAGTACTTC. Based on the CDR3 plus reference TRBV30 and TRBJ2-7, the full variable domain is SQTIHQWPATLVQPVGSPLSLECTVEGTSNPNLYWYRQAAGRGLQLLFYSVGIGQISSEVPQNLSASRPQDRQFILSSKKLLLSDSGFYLCAWTSGAAQYFGPGTRLTVT.

The sample holds one count of this clone. The chain has TRBV5-4 and TRBJ2-7; 11 positions match TRBD2. CDR3 length equals 13 residues. Trimming at V came to 9 bases and at J to 1 base, leaving 3 bases not matched to a gene. Germline CDR1 SGHNT, CDR2 YYREEE (reference sequence). The CDR3 DNA follows: TGTGCCACCATAGCGGGAGGGTCCTACGAGCAGTACTTC. It is translated as CATIAGGSYEQYF.

V and J are TRBV29-1 and TRBJ2-3; TRBD2 matches at 13 bases. This CDR3 has 14 amino acids. Germline V CDR1 and CDR2: SQVTM, ANQGSEA. V was clipped by 7 bases and J by 9 bases; unmatched bases: 10. The CDR3, as DNA: TGCAGCGCCCCGTCAGTGGGACTAGCGGGGACGCAGTATTTT. Its translation: CSAPSVGLAGTQYF.

The chain couples TRBV28 to TRBJ1-5; tentatively, D is TRBD1 (5 bases). CDR1 MDHEN and CDR2 SYDVKM come from the germline V gene. This CDR3 has 14 residues. Trimming shortened V by 6 bases and J by 2 bases, and 11 bases separated the two germline ends. The CDR3 nucleotides are TGTGCCAGCAGCCAAGGGACTGGCAATCAGCCCCAGCATTTT. As protein: CASSQGTGNQPQHF.

This rearrangement joins TRBV2 to TRBJ2-7, with D possibly TRBD2 on 5 matching bases. The germline V gene has CDR1 SNHLY and CDR2 FYNNEI. The ends were cut back, 7 bases at V and 4 bases at J, with 20 bases in the middle. The CDR3 is made up of 15 amino acids. The CDR3 is CASTAGPTIGYEQYF. CDR3 coding DNA: TGTGCCAGCACCGCAGGCCCGACTATTGGGTACGAGCAGTACTTC.

This chain joins TRBV9 and TRBJ2-7; D is undetermined. The CDR3 is made up of 15 amino acids. The V gene's germline CDR1 is SGDLS and CDR2 YYNGEE. V was clipped by 3 bases and J by 5 bases, with 18 bases between them. CDR3 amino acids: CASSALERPIDEQYF. The CDR3 bases are TGTGCCAGCAGCGCCCTAGAGAGGCCCATCGACGAGCAGTACTTC.